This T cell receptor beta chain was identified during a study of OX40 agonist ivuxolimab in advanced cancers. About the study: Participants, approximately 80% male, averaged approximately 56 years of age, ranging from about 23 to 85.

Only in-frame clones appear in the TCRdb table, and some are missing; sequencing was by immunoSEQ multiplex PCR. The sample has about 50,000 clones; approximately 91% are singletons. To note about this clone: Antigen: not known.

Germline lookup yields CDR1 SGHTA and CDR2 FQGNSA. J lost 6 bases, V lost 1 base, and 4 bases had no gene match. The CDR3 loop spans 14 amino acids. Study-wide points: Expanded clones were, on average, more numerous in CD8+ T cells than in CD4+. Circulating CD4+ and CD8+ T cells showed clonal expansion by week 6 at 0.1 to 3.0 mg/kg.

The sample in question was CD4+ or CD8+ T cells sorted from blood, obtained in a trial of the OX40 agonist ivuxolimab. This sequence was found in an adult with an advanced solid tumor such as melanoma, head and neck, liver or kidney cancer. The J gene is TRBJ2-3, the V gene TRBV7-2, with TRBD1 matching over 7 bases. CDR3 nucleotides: TGTGCCAGCAGCTTAGGACAGGGTGTCGATACGCAGTATTTT. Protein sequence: CASSLGQGVDTQYF.